This TCR beta chain emerged from a study of blood T cell repertoires in COVID-19. About the study: There were acute and convalescent COVID-19 samples, and they came from the United States, Italy and Spain. Sample material is recorded as cDNA or gDNA derived from T cells, B-cell-depleted T cells, or PBMCs.

CDR3 length: 13 residues. Trimming took 4 bases from V and 10 from J, leaving 14 bases between them. Looked up from germline, CDR1 is GTSNPN and CDR2 is SVGIG (reference sequence). In the original analysis: Cell counts per sample came from amplifying reference gene primers. Repertoires were generated with immunoSEQ multiplex PCR, while TCRdb's copy carries only in-frame clones and drops some. V and J calls and clone size are given by that table; D and trimming were obtained from the DNA. The sample shows about 210,000 clones, approximately 84% of them seen only once. The chain recombines TRBV30 with TRBJ1-6; the D is unclear. The sequence derives from a woman aged 45-65 years with active or convalescent COVID-19. The sequenced sample consisted of peripheral blood. The CDR3 DNA is TGTGCCTGGAACGGTCAGGAATTATCACCCCTCCACTTT. Translated, it gives CAWNGQELSPLHF.